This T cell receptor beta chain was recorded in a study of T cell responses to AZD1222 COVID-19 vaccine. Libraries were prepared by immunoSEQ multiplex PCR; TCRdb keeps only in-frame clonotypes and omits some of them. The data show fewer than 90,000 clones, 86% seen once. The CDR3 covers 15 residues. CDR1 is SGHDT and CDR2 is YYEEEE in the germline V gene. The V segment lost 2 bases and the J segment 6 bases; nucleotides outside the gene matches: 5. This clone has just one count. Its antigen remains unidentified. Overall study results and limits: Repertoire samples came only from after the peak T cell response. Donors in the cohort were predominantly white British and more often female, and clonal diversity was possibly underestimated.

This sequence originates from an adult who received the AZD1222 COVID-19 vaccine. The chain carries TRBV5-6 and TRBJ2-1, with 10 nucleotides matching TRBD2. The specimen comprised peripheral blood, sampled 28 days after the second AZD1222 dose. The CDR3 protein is CASSFVLAGLNEQFF. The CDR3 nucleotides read TGTGCCAGCAGCTTCGTACTAGCGGGACTCAATGAGCAGTTCTTC.